Each of the 27 T cell receptor beta chains below was sequenced from the same sample in a study of read filtering for tumor transcriptome and immune sequencing. This library used roughly 400 ng RNA and molecular barcoded adaptors spanning alpha/delta and beta/gamma chains. TCRdb itself ran the reads through MiXCR, one entry per CDR3 protein. The profile shows under 25,000 distinct CDR3 sequences, roughly an eighth of them singletons. The sequencing input was a population of CD138-negative cells sorted from bone marrow. The receptor source for this set is a donor over 35 with multiple myeloma.

This clonotype appeared once. The junction differs from germline at one of its ends, possibly a read error. The chain recombines TRBV10-3 with TRBJ2-2, with 9 bases matching TRBD1. CDR3 length equals 16 residues. Germline values: CDR1 ENHRY, CDR2 SYGVKD. The CDR3 bases are TGCGCCACCAGTGGACAGGGGTTCGCGAACACCGGGGAGCTGTTTTTT. Translated: CATSGQGFANTGELFF.

This clonotype was observed many times. This CDR3 is CSVGTVGNYEQYF. The CDR3 DNA follows: TGCAGCGTTGGGACAGTAGGAAACTACGAGCAGTACTTC. The genes are TRBV29-1 and TRBJ2-7; D is perhaps TRBD1 (6 bases). Germline values: CDR1 SQVTM, CDR2 ANQGSEA. V dropped 4 bases and J dropped 3 bases, with 13 bases sitting between them. The CDR3 is 13 amino acids.

This clonotype came up many times. At one end, the junction sequence differs from germline, possibly due to a read error. The chain has TRBV7-9 and TRBJ2-1; D gene unclear. Germline V CDR1 and CDR2: SEHNR, FQNEAQ (reference sequence). CDR3 length equals 12 residues. CDR3 in amino acids: CASLRNYNGQFF. CDR3 nucleotide sequence: TGTGCCAGCCTAAGGAACTACAATGGGCAGTTCTTC. The full variable domain, with the rest looked up from reference TRBV7-9 and TRBJ2-1, is DTGVSQNPRHKITKRGQNVTFRCDPISEHNRLYWYRQTLGQGPEFLTYFQNEAQLEKSRLLSDRFSAERPKGSFSTLEIQRTEQGDSAMYLCASLRNYNGQFFGPGTRLTVL.

There are many counts of this clonotype. J is TRBJ2-7 and V is TRBV5-1; the D gene is possibly TRBD2 (5 bases). Germline V lookup: CDR1 SGHRS, CDR2 YFSETQ. This CDR3 spans 11 amino acids. With 6 bases removed from V and 4 bases from J, the gap between germline ends came to 8 bases. The CDR3 sequence: CASNEGYEQYF. For the CDR3, the DNA is TGCGCCAGCAACGAGGGTTACGAGCAGTACTTC.

The sample holds many counts of this clonotype. Here the CDR3 reads CRTPGRVATEAFF. The DNA for the CDR3 is TGCAGAACTCCGGGGCGGGTTGCAACTGAAGCTTTCTTT. The chain combines TRBV20-1 with TRBJ1-1; D is perhaps TRBD1 (5 bases). Germline loops: CDR1 DFQATT, CDR2 SNEGSKA (reference sequence). CDR3 length equals 13 residues.

The chain couples TRBV5-1 to TRBJ2-7, with 11 bases lining up with TRBD2. There are 14 residues in the CDR3. The trim removed 4 bases at V and 6 bases at J, leaving 6 bases unmatched. Germline V gives CDR1 SGHRS, CDR2 YFSETQ. CDR3 DNA sequence: TGCGCCAGCAGCCAACCTAGCGGGAGGCGCGAGCAGTACTTC. Translation gives CASSQPSGRREQYF.

This clonotype was counted at least ten times. The V call is TRBV29-1, the J call TRBJ2-5, with D tentatively TRBD1 (5 bases). Trimming took 2 bases from V and 1 from J, leaving 11 bases between them. The CDR3 extends over 14 amino acids. Looked up from germline, CDR1 is SQVTM and CDR2 is ANQGSEA. This CDR3 reads CSVEIQDSQETQYF. The DNA for the CDR3 is TGCAGCGTTGAAATACAGGATTCCCAAGAGACCCAGTACTTC.

This clonotype was seen ten or more times. This chain uses TRBV20-1 with TRBJ2-5; perhaps TRBD2 as D (6 bases). Trimming pared 6 bases from V and 3 bases from J, leaving 14 bases between. The CDR3 length is 13 residues. The germline V gene has CDR1 DFQATT and CDR2 SNEGSKA (reference sequence). The CDR3 here is CSATPSDKETQYF. CDR3 bases: TGCAGTGCGACGCCTAGCGACAAAGAGACCCAGTACTTC.

This clonotype was seen at least ten times. The V gene is TRBV11-2, the J gene TRBJ2-2; D is ambiguous. The length of the CDR3 is 15 residues. Looked up from germline, CDR1 is SGHAT and CDR2 is FQNNGV. Between the trimmed V and J ends, which lost 2 bases and 6 bases, there was a span of 13 bases. CDR3 region: CASSLNVASAGELFF. The CDR3 region has the DNA TGTGCCAGCAGCTTAAACGTAGCTTCAGCCGGGGAGCTGTTTTTT.

Many counts were recorded for this clonotype. This chain connects TRBV6-6 to TRBJ2-3, with 7 bases aligning to TRBD2. V trimming: 4 bases; J trimming: 1 base; junction bases outside the gene matches: 5. Germline CDR1 MNHNY, CDR2 SVGAGI (reference sequence). CDR3 length equals 15 residues. The CDR3 DNA is TGTGCCAGCAGTTCCGGACTAGGTCGCACAGATACGCAGTATTTT. Protein product: CASSSGLGRTDTQYF.

This clonotype was picked up many times. V and J are TRBV7-9 and TRBJ2-1, with no clear D. The V gene's germline CDR1 is SEHNR and CDR2 FQNEAQ (reference sequence). This CDR3 region has 12 residues. The V gene lost 4 bases and the J gene lost 9 bases, with 10 bases spanning the gap. Here the CDR3 reads CASSSADGEQFF. The CDR3 nucleotides are TGTGCCAGCAGCTCTGCGGACGGTGAGCAGTTCTTC. The full variable domain, in which reference TRBV7-9 and TRBJ2-1 provide the parts outside the CDR3, is DTGVSQNPRHKITKRGQNVTFRCDPISEHNRLYWYRQTLGQGPEFLTYFQNEAQLEKSRLLSDRFSAERPKGSFSTLEIQRTEQGDSAMYLCASSSADGEQFFGPGTRLTVL.

In regard to this clonotype: A read error likely explains this, since a far larger clone differs by one base. CDR3 bases: TGTGCCAGCAGTGTTTCCGAACAGGGGGATAAACAGCCCCAGCATTTT. Its translation: CASSVSEQGDKQPQHF. The chain has TRBV10-3 and TRBJ1-5, with TRBD1 matching 8 bases. Germline CDR1 and CDR2: ENHRY and SYGVKD. The CDR3 spans 16 residues.

This clonotype occurred many times. The chain joins TRBV27 to TRBJ2-7, with TRBD2 matching 10 bases. The CDR3 contains 17 residues. V lost 5 bases to trimming and J lost 2 bases; unmatched junction nucleotides: 12. Germline loops: CDR1 MNHEY, CDR2 SMNVEV (reference sequence). CDR3 DNA sequence: TGTGCCAGCAGTATTCGGGGAGCCGGGACTAGCGCCTACGAGCAGTACTTC. It specifies CASSIRGAGTSAYEQYF.

The sample holds many counts of this clonotype. The chain uses TRBV28 and TRBJ2-1; D is uncertain. The germline CDR1 and CDR2 sequences are MDHEN and SYDVKM. The CDR3 is made up of 12 amino acids. Trimming took off 4 bases at V and 12 bases at J, with 13 bases between the two ends. CDR3 nucleotides: TGTGCCAGCAGTTCCGATTCCATAATGCAGTTCTTC. Translating gives CASSSDSIMQFF.

On this clonotype itself: This may come from a read error, since a much larger clone is one base off. This chain's CDR3 is CASSWRQGRQFF. The CDR3 DNA sequence: TGTGCCAGCAGCTGGCGACAGGGGAGGCAGTTTTTT. The rearrangement links TRBV3-1 to TRBJ2-2; TRBD1 matches 8 bases. Germline CDR1 and CDR2: LGHDT and YNNKEL (reference sequence). V was pared by 5 bases and J by 16 bases, with 9 bases of the junction left unmatched. CDR3 length equals 12 residues. Variable domain in full (rest from reference TRBV3-1 and TRBJ2-2): DTAVSQTPKYLVTQMGNDKSIKCEQNLGHDTMYWYKQDSKKFLKIMFSYNNKELIINETVPNRFSPKSPDKAHLNLHINSLELGDSAVYFCASSWRQGRQFFGEGSRLTVL.

This clonotype has ten or more counts. The chain employs TRBV29-1 and TRBJ2-5; D gene ambiguous. The germline V and J ends were trimmed by 4 bases and 1 base, with 10 bases remaining between them. The CDR3 runs to 13 residues. In germline, CDR1 is SQVTM, CDR2 ANQGSEA. CDR3 sequence (DNA): TGCAGCGTTGCCAGCTCACCCCAAGAGACCCAGTACTTC. Translation gives CSVASSPQETQYF.

The chain recombines TRBV20-1 with TRBJ2-2; 9 nucleotides agree with TRBD1. Germline values: CDR1 DFQATT, CDR2 SNEGSKA (reference sequence). The CDR3 consists of 18 residues. V lost 1 base, J lost 3 bases, and 12 bases stayed unmatched. The CDR3 reads CSARAHFYRGRDTGELFF. In DNA, the CDR3 is TGCAGTGCTAGAGCGCACTTCTACAGGGGGCGAGACACCGGGGAGCTGTTTTTT.

V usage is TRBV5-1 and J usage is TRBJ2-3; TRBD2 aligns across 12 bases. CDR1 SGHRS and CDR2 YFSETQ come from the germline V gene. The CDR3 extends over 16 amino acids. The ends lost 4 bases at V and 2 bases at J; junction bases unmatched: 5. CDR3: CASSVTSGRSTDTQYF. The CDR3 coding sequence is TGCGCCAGCAGCGTTACTAGCGGGAGGTCCACAGATACGCAGTATTTT.

This clonotype occurred many times. V gene TRBV4-1 combines with J gene TRBJ2-4, with D possibly matching TRBD1 (6 bases). CDR3 length equals 16 residues. CDR1 is MGHRA, CDR2 YSYEKL, per germline. Trimming took 0 bases from V and 6 from J, leaving 15 bases between them. The CDR3 sequence is CASSQEERTALNIQYF. As DNA, the CDR3 is TGCGCCAGCAGCCAAGAAGAACGGACAGCCCTAAACATTCAGTACTTC.

This clonotype was detected many times. This chain links TRBV7-3 with TRBJ1-1; 9 bases line up with TRBD1. The CDR3 runs to 15 residues. Unmatched junction bases numbered 7, after V lost 5 bases and J lost 3 bases. CDR1 and CDR2 from the germline V gene are SGHTA and FQGTGA. The CDR3, as DNA: TGTGCCAGCAGCCCCGAACAGGGGGCGCACACTGAAGCTTTCTTT. This codes for CASSPEQGAHTEAFF. The full variable domain, rest sourced from reference TRBV7-3 and TRBJ1-1, is GAGVSQTPSNKVTEKGKYVELRCDPISGHTALYWYRQSLGQGPEFLIYFQGTGAADDSGLPNDRFFAVRPEGSVSTLKIQRTERGDSAVYLCASSPEQGAHTEAFFGQGTRLTVV.

In this sample, this clonotype turned up many times. This chain uses TRBV29-1 with TRBJ2-1; possibly TRBD1 or TRBD2 for D (6 bases each). Germline CDR1 SQVTM, CDR2 ANQGSEA. With 4 bases removed from V and 7 bases from J, the gap between germline ends came to 11 bases. The CDR3 length is 12 residues. The CDR3 region is CSVVPGANEQFF. In DNA, the CDR3 is TGCAGCGTTGTACCGGGGGCGAATGAGCAGTTCTTC.

In its sample, this clonotype was seen many times. The chain links TRBV3-1 to TRBJ2-7; 9 bases match TRBD2. The CDR3 totals 14 residues. Germline lookup yields CDR1 LGHDT and CDR2 YNNKEL (reference sequence). V lost 3 bases and J lost 7; bases outside the gene matches: 7. CDR3 sequence (DNA): TGTGCCAGCAGCCAGATGACTAGCGGAGGGGAGCAGTACTTC. Translated, it gives CASSQMTSGGEQYF.

This clonotype occurred many times. This chain uses TRBV6-6 with TRBJ2-1; perhaps TRBD2 as D (6 bases). The CDR3 is 15 residues long. Trimming cost V 1 base and J 8 bases, with 15 bases left between them. Per the germline V gene, CDR1 is MNHNY and CDR2 is SVGAGI (reference sequence). CDR3 loop: CASSYLGGAADEQFF. The CDR3 coding sequence is TGTGCCAGCAGTTACTTAGGAGGGGCCGCCGATGAGCAGTTCTTC.

The rearrangement joins TRBV13 to TRBJ2-7; no clear D. The germline V and J ends were trimmed by 5 bases and 1 base, with 6 bases remaining between them. This CDR3 is 12 amino acids long. Germline CDR1 is PRHDT and CDR2 is FYEKMQ (reference sequence). The CDR3 sequence: CASSAGSYEQYF. In nucleotides, the CDR3 is TGTGCCAGCAGCGCAGGTTCCTACGAGCAGTACTTC.

The sample holds many counts of this clonotype. The CDR3 nucleotides read TGTGCCAGCAGCTTTGCGGCTAGCGGGAGGGGGGATGAGCAGTTCTTC. Translating gives CASSFAASGRGDEQFF. The chain combines TRBV7-6 with TRBJ2-1, with TRBD2 identical over 12 bases. V gave up 3 bases and J gave up 8 bases; unmatched junction bases: 8. CDR3 size: 16 residues. CDR1 is SGHVS, CDR2 FNYEAQ, per germline.

Many counts were recorded for this clonotype. The chain couples TRBV27 to TRBJ2-7; 8 positions agree with TRBD1. Trimming at V came to 4 bases and at J to 2 bases, leaving 7 bases not matched to a gene. This CDR3 spans 15 amino acids. Germline V lookup: CDR1 MNHEY, CDR2 SMNVEV (reference sequence). The CDR3 DNA is TGTGCCAGCAGTTCCCAGGACAGGGTCGCCTACGAGCAGTACTTC. Translated, it gives CASSSQDRVAYEQYF.

Note on this clonotype: It may be a read error: a sequence one base away is much more abundant. V gene TRBV11-3 combines with J gene TRBJ2-3, with 9 bases matching TRBD2. The CDR3 consists of 15 residues. CDR1 SGHNT and CDR2 YENEEA come from the germline V gene. V was pared by 5 bases and J by 4 bases, with 7 bases of the junction left unmatched. DNA of the CDR3: TGTGCCAGCAGCCTGGCTAGCGGGATGTCAGATACGCAGTATTTT. Its protein is CASSLASGMSDTQYF.